The table lists the clone carrying this T cell receptor beta chain with a few counts. Its antigen is unidentified. Per germline, CDR1 SEHNR and CDR2 FQNEAQ (reference sequence). Trimming took 4 bases from V and 3 from J, leaving 9 bases between them. The CDR3 has 13 residues. TCRdb reprocessed the 5' RACE reads via MiXCR and lists one record per CDR3 protein. Of some 300,000 distinct CDR3 sequences detected, 20% to 25% appear once; the ten largest clones hold around 20%. The entry originates in a study of T-cell memory formation after mild COVID-19. Points from the study as a whole: For contracting clones, CD4+ ones sat mainly in CM and EM, CD8+ in EMRA.

Source material: PBMCs or a T cell subset sorted from them (not recorded which). This chain links TRBV7-9 with TRBJ2-5; D is undetermined. This clonotype originated in a man between 18 and 35 years old who had mild COVID-19 (a few samples of this study predate the infection). Cell type and time point are not known. The CDR3 protein is CASSSRAKETQYF. In nucleotides, the CDR3 is TGTGCCAGCAGCTCCCGAGCTAAAGAGACCCAGTACTTC.